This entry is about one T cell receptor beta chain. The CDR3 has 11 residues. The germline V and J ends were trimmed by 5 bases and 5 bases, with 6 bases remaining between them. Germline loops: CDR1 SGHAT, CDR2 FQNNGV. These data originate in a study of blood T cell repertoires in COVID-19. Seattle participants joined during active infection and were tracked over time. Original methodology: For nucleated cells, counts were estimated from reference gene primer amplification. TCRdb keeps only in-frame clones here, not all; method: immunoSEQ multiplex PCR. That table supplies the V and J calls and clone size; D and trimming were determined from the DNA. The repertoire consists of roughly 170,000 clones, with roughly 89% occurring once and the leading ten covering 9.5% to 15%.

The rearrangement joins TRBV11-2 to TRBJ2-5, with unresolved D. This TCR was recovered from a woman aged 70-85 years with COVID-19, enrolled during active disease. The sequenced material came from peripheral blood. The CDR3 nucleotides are TGTGCCAGCAGCATCATTGAGACCCAGTACTTC. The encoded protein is CASSIIETQYF.